These 9 T cell receptor beta chains share one sample of origin, sequenced in a study of blood T cell repertoires in COVID-19. Using immunoSEQ multiplex PCR, the repertoire was profiled, and TCRdb retains in-frame clones only, with some absent. The data contain about 310,000 clones, 85% of them singletons. Sequencing was done on a sample of PBMCs or T cells enriched from blood (not recorded which). The origin of the receptors is a woman aged 30 to 39 who had been exposed to COVID-19.

J is TRBJ2-7 and V is TRBV29-1; a weak D match, TRBD2 (5 bases). The ends were cut back, 4 bases at V and 3 bases at J, with 10 bases in the middle. Germline assignment: CDR1 SQVTM and CDR2 ANQGSEA. The CDR3 extends over 12 amino acids. This chain's CDR3 is CSVGTGSYEQYF. CDR3 sequence (DNA): TGCAGCGTTGGGACGGGAAGCTACGAGCAGTACTTC.

J is TRBJ1-4 and V is TRBV7-9; D is unclear. This CDR3 is 13 amino acids long. Trimming stripped 1 base from V and 13 bases from J, with 13 bases between. Germline CDR1 is SEHNR and CDR2 is FQNEAQ (reference sequence). CDR3 in DNA: TGTGCCAGCAGCTTAGAGGAAATGGGAGGACTGTTTTTT. Translating it yields CASSLEEMGGLFF.

This rearrangement joins TRBV28 to TRBJ1-1; the D is unclear. Per the germline V gene, CDR1 is MDHEN and CDR2 is SYDVKM. The CDR3 is made up of 12 amino acids. V was shortened by 7 bases and J by 1 base, with 7 bases between the two germline ends. CDR3 sequence reads: CASNLRNTEAFF. CDR3 DNA: TGTGCCAGCAATTTGCGGAACACTGAAGCTTTCTTT.

Only a few counts were recorded for this clone. The V gene is TRBV19, the J gene TRBJ1-2; D is unresolved. The germline V and J ends were trimmed by 7 bases and 1 base, with 7 bases remaining between them. In germline, CDR1 is LNHDA, CDR2 SQIVND (reference sequence). There are 12 residues in the CDR3. Here the CDR3 reads CASTQSNYGYTF. The CDR3 DNA is TGTGCCAGTACACAGAGTAACTATGGCTACACCTTC.

CDR3 nucleotides: TGCGCCAGCAGCTTGGCCGGGGGACGGGGTCAGCCCCAGCATTTT. It codes for CASSLAGGRGQPQHF. The chain carries TRBV5-1 and TRBJ1-5, with D tentatively TRBD1 (5 bases). The CDR3 length is 15 residues. With 0 bases removed from V and 6 bases from J, the gap between germline ends came to 13 bases. CDR1 SGHRS and CDR2 YFSETQ come from the germline V gene.

This chain uses TRBV3-1 (or the pseudogene TRBV3-2) with TRBJ2-1; a possible D gene is TRBD1 (5 bases). The CDR3 runs to 16 residues. The germline V and J ends were trimmed by 0 bases and 8 bases, with 17 bases remaining between them. In germline, CDR1 is LGHDT, CDR2 YNNKEL (reference sequence). CDR3 DNA: TGTGCCAGCAGCCAAGAAGTGGCAGGGATCCCGGATGAGCAGTTCTTC. Amino acid sequence: CASSQEVAGIPDEQFF.

V usage is TRBV6-5 and J usage is TRBJ2-7, with TRBD2 matching over 8 bases. Losses at the gene ends were 6 bases for V and 4 bases for J; bases not matched to a gene: 8. The CDR3 runs 14 residues. Per germline, CDR1 MNHEY and CDR2 SVGAGI. This CDR3 reads CASSLSGLVYEQYF. DNA for the CDR3: TGTGCCAGCAGCCTATCGGGACTAGTGTACGAGCAGTACTTC.

About this clone itself: This sample includes further DNA sequences coding for the same CDR3. The rearrangement links TRBV28 to TRBJ2-7; 8 bases map to TRBD2. This CDR3 has 14 residues. Germline lookup yields CDR1 MDHEN and CDR2 SYDVKM. The V and J ends lost 7 bases and 1 base, in that order; junction bases with no gene match: 6. The CDR3: CASIPGGPSYEQYF. The CDR3 coding sequence is TGTGCCAGCATACCGGGAGGGCCGTCCTACGAGCAGTACTTC.

The chain is built from TRBV3-1 (or the pseudogene TRBV3-2) and TRBJ2-5; 7 bases agree with TRBD2. The CDR3 has 13 amino acids. J was trimmed by 2 bases and V by 4 bases; bases with no gene match: 1. Germline V gene sequence: CDR1 LGHDT, CDR2 YNNKEL (reference sequence). CDR3 sequence (DNA): TGTGCCAGCAGCCGGACTAGGCAAGAGACCCAGTACTTC. It codes for CASSRTRQETQYF.